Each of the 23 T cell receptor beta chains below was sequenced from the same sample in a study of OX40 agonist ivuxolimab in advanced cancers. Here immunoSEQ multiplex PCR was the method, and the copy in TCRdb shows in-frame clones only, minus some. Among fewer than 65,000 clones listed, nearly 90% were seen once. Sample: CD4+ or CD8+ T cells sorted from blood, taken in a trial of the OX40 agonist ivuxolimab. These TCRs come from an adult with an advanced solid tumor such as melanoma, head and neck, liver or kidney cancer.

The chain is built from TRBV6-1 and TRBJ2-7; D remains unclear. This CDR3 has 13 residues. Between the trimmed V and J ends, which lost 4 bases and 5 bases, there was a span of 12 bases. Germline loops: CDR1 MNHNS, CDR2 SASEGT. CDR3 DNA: TGTGCCAGCAGTGTTGTCCGAGCCGACGAGCAGTACTTC. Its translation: CASSVVRADEQYF.

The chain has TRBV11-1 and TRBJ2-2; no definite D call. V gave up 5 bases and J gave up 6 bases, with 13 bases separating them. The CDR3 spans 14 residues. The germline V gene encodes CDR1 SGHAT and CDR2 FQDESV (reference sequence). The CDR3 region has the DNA TGTGCCAGCAGCCCCCGAACCGAGGCCGGGGAGCTGTTTTTT. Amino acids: CASSPRTEAGELFF.

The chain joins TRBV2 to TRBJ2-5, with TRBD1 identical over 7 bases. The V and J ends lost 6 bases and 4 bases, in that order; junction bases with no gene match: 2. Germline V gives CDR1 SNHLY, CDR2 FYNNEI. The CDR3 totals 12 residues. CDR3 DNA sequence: TGTGCCAGCAGCAAGGGGGCAGAGACCCAGTACTTC. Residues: CASSKGAETQYF. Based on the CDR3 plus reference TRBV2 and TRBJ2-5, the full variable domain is EPEVTQTPSHQVTQMGQEVILRCVPISNHLYFYWYRQILGQKVEFLVSFYNNEISEKSEIFDDQFSVERPDGSNFTLKIRSTKLEDSAMYFCASSKGAETQYFGPGTRLLVL.

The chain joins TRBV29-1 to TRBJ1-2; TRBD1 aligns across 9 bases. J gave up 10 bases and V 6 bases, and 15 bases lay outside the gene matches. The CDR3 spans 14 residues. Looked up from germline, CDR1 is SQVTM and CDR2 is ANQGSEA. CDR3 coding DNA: TGCAGCGTGGCTACAGGGGGCGTTGGGGGGGCCTACACCTTC. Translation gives CSVATGGVGGAYTF.

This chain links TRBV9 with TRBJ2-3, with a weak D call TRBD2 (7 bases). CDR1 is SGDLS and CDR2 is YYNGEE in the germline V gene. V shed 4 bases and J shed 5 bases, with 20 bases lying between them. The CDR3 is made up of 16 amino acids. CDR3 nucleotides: TGTGCCAGCAGCCTCCGTTTGGGGGGGCCAGGAGATACGCAGTATTTT. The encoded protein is CASSLRLGGPGDTQYF.

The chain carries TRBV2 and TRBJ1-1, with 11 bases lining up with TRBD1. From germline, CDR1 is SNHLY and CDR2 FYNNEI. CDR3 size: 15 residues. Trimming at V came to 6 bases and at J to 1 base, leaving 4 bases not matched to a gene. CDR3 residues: CASRGQGVGNTEAFF. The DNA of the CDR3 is TGTGCCAGCAGGGGACAGGGGGTGGGGAACACTGAAGCTTTCTTT.

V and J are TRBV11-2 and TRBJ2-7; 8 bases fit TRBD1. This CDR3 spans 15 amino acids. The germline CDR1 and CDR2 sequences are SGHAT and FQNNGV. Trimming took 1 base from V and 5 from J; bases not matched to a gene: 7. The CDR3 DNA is TGTGCCAGCAGCTTAGGTGCAGGGGGCTGGGACGAGCAGTACTTC. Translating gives CASSLGAGGWDEQYF. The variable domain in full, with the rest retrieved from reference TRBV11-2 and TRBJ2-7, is EAGVAQSPRYKIIEKRQSVAFWCNPISGHATLYWYQQILGQGPKLLIQFQNNGVVDDSQLPKDRFSAERLKGVDSTLKIQPAKLEDSAVYLCASSLGAGGWDEQYFGPGTRLTVT.

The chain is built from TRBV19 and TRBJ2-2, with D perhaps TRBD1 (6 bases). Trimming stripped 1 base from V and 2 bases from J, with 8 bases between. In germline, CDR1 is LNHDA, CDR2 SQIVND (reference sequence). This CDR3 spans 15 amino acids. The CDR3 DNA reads TGTGCCAGTAGTATAGTGGGGACAAACACCGGGGAGCTGTTTTTT. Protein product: CASSIVGTNTGELFF.

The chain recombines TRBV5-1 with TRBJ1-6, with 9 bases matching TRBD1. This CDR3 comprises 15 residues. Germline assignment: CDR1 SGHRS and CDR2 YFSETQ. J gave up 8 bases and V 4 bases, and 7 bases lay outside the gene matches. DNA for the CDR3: TGCGCCAGCAGCCAAATCACAGGGGGCGATTCACCCCTCCACTTT. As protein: CASSQITGGDSPLHF.

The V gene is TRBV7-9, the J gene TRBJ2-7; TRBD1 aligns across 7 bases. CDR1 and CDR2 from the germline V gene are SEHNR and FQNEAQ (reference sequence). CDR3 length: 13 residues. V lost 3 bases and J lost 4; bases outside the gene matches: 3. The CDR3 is CASSFIQGYEQYF. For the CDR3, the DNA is TGTGCCAGCAGCTTCATACAGGGGTACGAGCAGTACTTC.

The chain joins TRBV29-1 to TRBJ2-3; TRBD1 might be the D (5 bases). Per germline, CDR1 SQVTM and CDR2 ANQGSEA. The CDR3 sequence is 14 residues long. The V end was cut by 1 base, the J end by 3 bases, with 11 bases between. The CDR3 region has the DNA TGCAGCGTTGAAGTAGGTCAGGGTACAGATACGCAGTATTTT. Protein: CSVEVGQGTDTQYF.

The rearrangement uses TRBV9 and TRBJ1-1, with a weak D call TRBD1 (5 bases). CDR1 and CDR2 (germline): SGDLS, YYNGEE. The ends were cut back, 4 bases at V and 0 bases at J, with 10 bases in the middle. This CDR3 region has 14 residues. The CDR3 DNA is TGTGCCAGCAGCCCTGGGGGGGTGAACACTGAAGCTTTCTTT. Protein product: CASSPGGVNTEAFF.

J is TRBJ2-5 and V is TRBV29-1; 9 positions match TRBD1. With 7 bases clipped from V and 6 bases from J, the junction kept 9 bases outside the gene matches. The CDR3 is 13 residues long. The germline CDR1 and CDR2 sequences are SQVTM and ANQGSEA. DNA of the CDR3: TGCAGCGGGAGTGGGACAGGGATACAGACCCAGTACTTC. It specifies CSGSGTGIQTQYF.

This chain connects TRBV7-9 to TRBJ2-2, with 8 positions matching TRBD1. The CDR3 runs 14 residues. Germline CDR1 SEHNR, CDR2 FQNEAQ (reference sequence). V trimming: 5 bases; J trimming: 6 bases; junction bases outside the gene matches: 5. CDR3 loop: CASSPQGGAGELFF. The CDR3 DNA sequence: TGTGCCAGCAGCCCACAGGGGGGAGCCGGGGAGCTGTTTTTT.

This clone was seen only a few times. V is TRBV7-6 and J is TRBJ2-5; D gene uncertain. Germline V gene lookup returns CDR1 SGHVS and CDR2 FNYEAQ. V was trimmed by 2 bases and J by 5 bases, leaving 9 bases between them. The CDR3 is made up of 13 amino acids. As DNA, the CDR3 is TGTGCCAGCAGCTTATCTGAGTGGGAGACCCAGTACTTC. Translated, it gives CASSLSEWETQYF.

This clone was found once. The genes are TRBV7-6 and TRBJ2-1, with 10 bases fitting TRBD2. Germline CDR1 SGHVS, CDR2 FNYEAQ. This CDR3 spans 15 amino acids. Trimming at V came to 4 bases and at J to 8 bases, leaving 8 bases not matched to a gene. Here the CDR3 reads CASSYPLAGDDEQFF. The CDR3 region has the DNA TGTGCCAGCAGCTATCCGCTAGCGGGGGACGATGAGCAGTTCTTC.

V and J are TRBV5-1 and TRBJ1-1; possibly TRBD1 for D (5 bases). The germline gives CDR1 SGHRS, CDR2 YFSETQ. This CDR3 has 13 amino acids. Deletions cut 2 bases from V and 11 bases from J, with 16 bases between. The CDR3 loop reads CASSFGQVGLAFF. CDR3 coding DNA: TGCGCCAGCAGCTTTGGTCAGGTGGGGCTTGCTTTCTTT.

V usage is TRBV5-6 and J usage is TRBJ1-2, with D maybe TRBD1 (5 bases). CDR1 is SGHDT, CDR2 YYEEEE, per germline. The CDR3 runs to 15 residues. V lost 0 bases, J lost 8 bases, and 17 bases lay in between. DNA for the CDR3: TGTGCCAGCAGCTTGGCTCTGGCACAGGTGGTAGGCTACACCTTC. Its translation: CASSLALAQVVGYTF.

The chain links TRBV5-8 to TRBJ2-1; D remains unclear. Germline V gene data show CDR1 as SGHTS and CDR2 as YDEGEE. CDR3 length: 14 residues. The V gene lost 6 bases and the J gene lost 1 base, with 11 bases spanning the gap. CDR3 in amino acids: CASTTMGSYNEQFF. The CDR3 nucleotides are TGTGCCAGCACCACCATGGGTTCCTACAATGAGCAGTTCTTC.

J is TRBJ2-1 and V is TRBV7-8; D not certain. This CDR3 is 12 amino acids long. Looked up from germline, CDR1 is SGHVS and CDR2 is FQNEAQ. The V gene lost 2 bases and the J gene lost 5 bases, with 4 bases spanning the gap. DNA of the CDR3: TGTGCCAGCAGCTTACATGACAATGAGCAGTTCTTC. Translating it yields CASSLHDNEQFF.

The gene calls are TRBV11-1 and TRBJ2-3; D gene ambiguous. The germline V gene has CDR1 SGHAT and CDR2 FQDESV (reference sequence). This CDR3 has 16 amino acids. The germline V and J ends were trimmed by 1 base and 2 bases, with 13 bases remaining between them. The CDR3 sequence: CASSLGVVDSTDTQYF. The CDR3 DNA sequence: TGTGCCAGCAGCTTAGGAGTGGTTGATTCCACAGATACGCAGTATTTT.

The CDR3 spells CASSSLLTSGGAGNEQFF. The CDR3, as DNA: TGCGCCAGCAGCTCCCTACTCACTAGCGGGGGGGCCGGGAATGAGCAGTTCTTC. The chain has TRBV5-1 and TRBJ2-1; 13 positions match TRBD2. The CDR3 has 18 amino acids. Germline lookup yields CDR1 SGHRS and CDR2 YFSETQ. The V and J ends lost 3 bases and 7 bases, in that order; junction bases with no gene match: 13.

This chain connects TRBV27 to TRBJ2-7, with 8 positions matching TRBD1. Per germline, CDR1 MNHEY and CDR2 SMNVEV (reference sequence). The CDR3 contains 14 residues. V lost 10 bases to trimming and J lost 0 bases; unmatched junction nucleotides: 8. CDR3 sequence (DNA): TGTGCCACCCACCGGACAGGGCTCTCCTACGAGCAGTACTTC. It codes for CATHRTGLSYEQYF.